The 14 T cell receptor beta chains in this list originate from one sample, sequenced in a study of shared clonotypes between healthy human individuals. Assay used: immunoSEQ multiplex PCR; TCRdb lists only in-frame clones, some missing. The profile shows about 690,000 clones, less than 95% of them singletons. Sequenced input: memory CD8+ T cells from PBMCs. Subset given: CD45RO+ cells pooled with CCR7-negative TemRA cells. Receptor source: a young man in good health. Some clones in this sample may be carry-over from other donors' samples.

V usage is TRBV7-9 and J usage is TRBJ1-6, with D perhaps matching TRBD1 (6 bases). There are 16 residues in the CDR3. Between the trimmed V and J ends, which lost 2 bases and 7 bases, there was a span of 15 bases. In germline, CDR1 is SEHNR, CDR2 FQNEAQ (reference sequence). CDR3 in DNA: TGTGCCAGCAGCTTACGCAAGGGGGTAGAGAATTCACCCCTCCACTTT. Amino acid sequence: CASSLRKGVENSPLHF.

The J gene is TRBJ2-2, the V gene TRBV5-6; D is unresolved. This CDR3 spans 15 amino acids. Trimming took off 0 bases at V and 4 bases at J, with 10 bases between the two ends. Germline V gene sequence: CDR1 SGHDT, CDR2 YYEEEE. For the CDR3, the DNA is TGTGCCAGCAGCTTGGGGGGTCTAGGCACCGGGGAGCTGTTTTTT. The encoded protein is CASSLGGLGTGELFF.

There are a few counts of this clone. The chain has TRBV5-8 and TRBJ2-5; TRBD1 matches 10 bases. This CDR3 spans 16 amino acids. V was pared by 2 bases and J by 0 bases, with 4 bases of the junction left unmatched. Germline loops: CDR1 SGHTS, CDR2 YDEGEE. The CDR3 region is CASSFGTGVYQETQYF. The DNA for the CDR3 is TGTGCCAGCAGCTTTGGGACAGGGGTGTACCAAGAGACCCAGTACTTC.

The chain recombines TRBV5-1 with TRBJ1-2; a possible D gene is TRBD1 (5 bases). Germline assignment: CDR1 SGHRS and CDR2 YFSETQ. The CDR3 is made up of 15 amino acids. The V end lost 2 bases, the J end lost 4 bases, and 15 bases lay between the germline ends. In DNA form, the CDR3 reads TGCGCCAGCAGCTTCTCAGGGTTGGGGAGCTATGGCTACACCTTC. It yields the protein CASSFSGLGSYGYTF.

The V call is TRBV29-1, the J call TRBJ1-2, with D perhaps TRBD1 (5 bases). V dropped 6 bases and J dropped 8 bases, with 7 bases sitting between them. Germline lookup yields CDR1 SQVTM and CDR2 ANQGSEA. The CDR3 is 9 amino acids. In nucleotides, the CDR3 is TGCAGCGTAGGGGCCGGCTACACCTTC. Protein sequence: CSVGAGYTF.

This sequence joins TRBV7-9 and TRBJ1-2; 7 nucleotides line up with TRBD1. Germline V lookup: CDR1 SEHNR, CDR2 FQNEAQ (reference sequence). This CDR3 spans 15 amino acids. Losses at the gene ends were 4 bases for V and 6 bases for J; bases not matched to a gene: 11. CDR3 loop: CASSSPRDSRNGYTF. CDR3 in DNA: TGTGCCAGCAGCTCCCCCCGGGACAGCCGGAATGGCTACACCTTC.

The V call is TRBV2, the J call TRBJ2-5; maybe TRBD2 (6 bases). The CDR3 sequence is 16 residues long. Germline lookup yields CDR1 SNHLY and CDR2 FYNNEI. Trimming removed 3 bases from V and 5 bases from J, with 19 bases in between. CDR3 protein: CASSDPGTQGVETQYF. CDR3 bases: TGTGCCAGCAGTGACCCCGGGACTCAGGGCGTGGAGACCCAGTACTTC. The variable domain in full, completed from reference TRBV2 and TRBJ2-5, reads EPEVTQTPSHQVTQMGQEVILRCVPISNHLYFYWYRQILGQKVEFLVSFYNNEISEKSEIFDDQFSVERPDGSNFTLKIRSTKLEDSAMYFCASSDPGTQGVETQYFGPGTRLLVL.

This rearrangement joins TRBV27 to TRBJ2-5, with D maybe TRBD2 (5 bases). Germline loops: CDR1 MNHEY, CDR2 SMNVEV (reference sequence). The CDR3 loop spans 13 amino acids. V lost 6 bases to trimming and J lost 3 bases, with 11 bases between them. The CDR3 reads CASSPDWKETQYF. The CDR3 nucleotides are TGTGCCAGCAGCCCGGACTGGAAAGAGACCCAGTACTTC.

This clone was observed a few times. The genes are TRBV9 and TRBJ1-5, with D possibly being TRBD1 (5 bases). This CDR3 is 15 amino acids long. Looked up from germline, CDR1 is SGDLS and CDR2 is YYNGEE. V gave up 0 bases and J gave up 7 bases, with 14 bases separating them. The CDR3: CASSVDGGWGQPQHF. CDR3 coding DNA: TGTGCCAGCAGCGTAGATGGAGGGTGGGGGCAGCCCCAGCATTTT.

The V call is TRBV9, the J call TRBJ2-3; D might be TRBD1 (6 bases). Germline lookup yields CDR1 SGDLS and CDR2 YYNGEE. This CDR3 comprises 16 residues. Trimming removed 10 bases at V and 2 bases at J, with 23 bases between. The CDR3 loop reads CASSQNREWATDTQYF. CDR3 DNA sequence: TGTGCCTCTTCCCAGAACAGGGAGTGGGCCACAGATACGCAGTATTTT.

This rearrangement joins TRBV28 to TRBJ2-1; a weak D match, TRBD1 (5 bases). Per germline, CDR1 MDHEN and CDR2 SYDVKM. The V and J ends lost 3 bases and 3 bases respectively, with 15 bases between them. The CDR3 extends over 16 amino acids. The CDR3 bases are TGTGCCAGCAGTTTTTCCCAGGGCCGACTCTACAATGAGCAGTTCTTC. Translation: CASSFSQGRLYNEQFF.

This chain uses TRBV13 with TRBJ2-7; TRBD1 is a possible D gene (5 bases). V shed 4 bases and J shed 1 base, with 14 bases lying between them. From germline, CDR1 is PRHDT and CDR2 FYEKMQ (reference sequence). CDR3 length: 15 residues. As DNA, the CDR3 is TGTGCCAGCAGCTCCACAGGAAAGGCGTCCTACGAGCAGTACTTC. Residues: CASSSTGKASYEQYF.

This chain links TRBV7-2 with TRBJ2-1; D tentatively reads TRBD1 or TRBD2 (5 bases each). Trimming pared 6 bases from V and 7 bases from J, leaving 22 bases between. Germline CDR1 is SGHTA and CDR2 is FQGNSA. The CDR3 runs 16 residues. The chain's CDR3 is CASRRTLAPGLNEQFF. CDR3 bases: TGTGCCAGCAGACGCACCCTAGCACCAGGGTTGAATGAGCAGTTCTTC. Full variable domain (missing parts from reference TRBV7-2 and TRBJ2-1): GAGVSQSPSNKVTEKGKDVELRCDPISGHTALYWYRQSLGQGLEFLIYFQGNSAPDKSGLPSDRFSAERTGGSVSTLTIQRTQQEDSAVYLCASRRTLAPGLNEQFFGPGTRLTVL.

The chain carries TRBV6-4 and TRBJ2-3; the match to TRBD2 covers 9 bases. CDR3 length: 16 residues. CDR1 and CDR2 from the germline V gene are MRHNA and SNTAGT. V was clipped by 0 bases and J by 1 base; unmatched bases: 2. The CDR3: CASSDSREGRTDTQYF. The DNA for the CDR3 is TGTGCCAGCAGTGACTCGCGGGAGGGTCGCACAGATACGCAGTATTTT.